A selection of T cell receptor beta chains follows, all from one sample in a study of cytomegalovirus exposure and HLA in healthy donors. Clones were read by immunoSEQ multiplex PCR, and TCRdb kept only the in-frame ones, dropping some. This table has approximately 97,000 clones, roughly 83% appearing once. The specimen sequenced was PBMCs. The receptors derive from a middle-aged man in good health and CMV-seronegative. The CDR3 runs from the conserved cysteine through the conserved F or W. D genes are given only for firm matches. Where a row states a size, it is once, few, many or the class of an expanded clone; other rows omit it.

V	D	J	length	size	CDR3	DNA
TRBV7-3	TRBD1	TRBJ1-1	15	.	CASSPGDRGITEAFF	TGTGCCAGCAGCCCCGGTGACAGGGGAATCACTGAAGCTTTCTTT
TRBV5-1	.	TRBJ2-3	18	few	CASSLDTLGLIGADTQYF	TGCGCCAGCAGCTTGGATACTCTCGGGTTGATAGGGGCAGATACGCAGTATTTT
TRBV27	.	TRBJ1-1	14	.	CASSWGREATEAFF	TGTGCCAGCAGTTGGGGCAGGGAGGCGACTGAAGCTTTCTTT
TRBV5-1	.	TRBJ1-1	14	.	CASRTEDSVTEAFF	TGCGCCAGCAGGACCGAGGACAGTGTCACTGAAGCTTTCTTT
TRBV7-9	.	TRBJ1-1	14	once	CASSLQGGNTEAFF	TGTGCCAGCAGCTTGCAGGGAGGGAACACTGAAGCTTTCTTT
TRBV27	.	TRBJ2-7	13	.	CASSTMKNYEQYF	TGTGCCAGCAGCACAATGAAAAACTACGAGCAGTACTTC
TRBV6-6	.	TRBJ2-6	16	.	CASSSQGGSGANVLTF	TGTGCCAGCAGCAGCCAGGGGGGCTCTGGGGCCAACGTCCTGACTTTC
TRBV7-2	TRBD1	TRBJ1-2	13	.	CASSSWDRIGYTF	TGTGCCAGCAGCTCCTGGGACAGAATTGGCTACACCTTC
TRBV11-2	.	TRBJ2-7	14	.	CASSVSGPRDEQYF	TGTGCCAGCAGCGTTAGTGGACCCAGGGACGAGCAGTACTTC
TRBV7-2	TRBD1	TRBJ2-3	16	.	CASSLVGTGATDTQYF	TGTGCCAGCAGCTTAGTAGGGACAGGGGCGACAGATACGCAGTATTTT
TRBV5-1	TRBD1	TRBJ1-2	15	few	CASSLLEGQGYGYTF	TGCGCCAGCAGCTTGTTGGAGGGACAGGGCTATGGCTACACCTTC
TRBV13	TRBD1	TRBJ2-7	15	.	CASSLAGQGSYEQYF	TGTGCCAGCAGCTTAGCGGGACAGGGCTCCTACGAGCAGTACTTC
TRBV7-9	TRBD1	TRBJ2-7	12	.	CSSSSTGVEQYF	TGTTCCAGCAGCTCAACAGGGGTCGAGCAGTACTTC
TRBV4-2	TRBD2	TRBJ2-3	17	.	CASSEDFSGGVRDTQYF	TGTGCCAGCAGCGAAGACTTCAGCGGGGGAGTGAGAGATACGCAGTATTTT